The rows below give T cell receptor beta chains drawn from one sample of a study of cytomegalovirus exposure and HLA in healthy donors. The repertoire was sequenced with immunoSEQ multiplex PCR; TCRdb's copy has only in-frame clones and lacks some. This repertoire shows over 75,000 clones, more than 75% found once; its top ten account for over 8.5%. The specimen was PBMCs. These receptors were taken from a man younger than 40 in good health and CMV-seropositive. Each CDR3 is given with its conserved first and last residue. Each record gives: clone size, J gene, V gene, CDR3 length, D gene, CDR3 DNA, CDR3 protein. A D gene is named only where the DNA matches it firmly. Some rows mark clone size as missing; the rest say once, few, many or name a class of expanded clone.

abundance: few
j_gene: TRBJ1-5
v_gene: TRBV28
len: 21
d_gene: -
CDR3nt: TGTGCCAGCAGTTTATCATGGACGCAGGGGCGCGTTGAGAATAGCAATCAGCCCCAGCATTTT
CDR3aa: CASSLSWTQGRVENSNQPQHF

abundance: -
j_gene: TRBJ1-2
v_gene: TRBV4-2
len: 15
d_gene: -
CDR3nt: TGTGCCAGCAGCCAAGATCGGCCAGGCAACTATGGCTACACCTTC
CDR3aa: CASSQDRPGNYGYTF

abundance: -
j_gene: TRBJ2-7
v_gene: TRBV20-1
len: 11
d_gene: -
CDR3nt: TGCAGCCCCGACTTATCCTACGAGCAGTACTTC
CDR3aa: CSPDLSYEQYF

abundance: -
j_gene: TRBJ1-4
v_gene: TRBV27
len: 13
d_gene: TRBD1
CDR3nt: TGTGCCACCGCGGGACAGGGGAAGGAAAAACTGTTTTTT
CDR3aa: CATAGQGKEKLFF

abundance: -
j_gene: TRBJ2-1
v_gene: TRBV5-1
len: 16
d_gene: -
CDR3nt: TGCGCCAGCAGCTTGAGGCAGCTTATAGAGGGCAATGAGCAGTTCTTC
CDR3aa: CASSLRQLIEGNEQFF

abundance: -
j_gene: TRBJ1-1
v_gene: TRBV11-3
len: 13
d_gene: -
CDR3nt: TGTGCCAGCAGCTTAGATCGGAACACTGAAGCTTTCTTT
CDR3aa: CASSLDRNTEAFF

abundance: -
j_gene: TRBJ1-2
v_gene: TRBV21-1
len: 14
d_gene: -
CDR3nt: TGTGCCAGCAGCAAAGGGTCCAGGGGTTATGGCTACACCTTC
CDR3aa: CASSKGSRGYGYTF

abundance: -
j_gene: TRBJ2-2
v_gene: TRBV19
len: 15
d_gene: -
CDR3nt: TGTGCCAGTAGTCAGGGGACGGTATACACCGGGGAGCTGTTTTTT
CDR3aa: CASSQGTVYTGELFF

abundance: few
j_gene: TRBJ2-7
v_gene: TRBV18
len: 16
d_gene: -
CDR3nt: TGTGCCAGCTCACCGGGTCCGGGAGCGGTGGGGTACGAGCAGTACTTC
CDR3aa: CASSPGPGAVGYEQYF

abundance: -
j_gene: TRBJ1-4
v_gene: TRBV5-1
len: 15
d_gene: TRBD1
CDR3nt: TGCGCCAGCAGCTTAGGTCCCAGGGGGGATGAAAAACTGTTTTTT
CDR3aa: CASSLGPRGDEKLFF

abundance: -
j_gene: TRBJ2-3
v_gene: TRBV15
len: 15
d_gene: -
CDR3nt: TGTGCCACCAGCAGTGGGCAGTCTAGCACAGATACGCAGTATTTT
CDR3aa: CATSSGQSSTDTQYF

abundance: once
j_gene: TRBJ1-2
v_gene: TRBV6-5
len: 16
d_gene: -
CDR3nt: TGTGCCAGCAGTTACATCTCAGGGTTCGGGGGCTATGGCTACACCTTC
CDR3aa: CASSYISGFGGYGYTF

abundance: -
j_gene: TRBJ2-1
v_gene: TRBV6-1
len: 15
d_gene: -
CDR3nt: TGTGCCAGCGGGGGGAGAGGGGTCCTATACAATGAGCAGTTCTTC
CDR3aa: CASGGRGVLYNEQFF

abundance: once
j_gene: TRBJ2-7
v_gene: TRBV11-2
len: 15
d_gene: -
CDR3nt: TGTGCCAGCAGCTTAGATCCGGCAGGCTCCTACGAGCAGTACTTC
CDR3aa: CASSLDPAGSYEQYF

abundance: -
j_gene: TRBJ1-5
v_gene: TRBV6-5
len: 15
d_gene: TRBD1
CDR3nt: TGTGCCAGCAGTTACTCGGACAGGGGGAATCAGCCCCAGCATTTT
CDR3aa: CASSYSDRGNQPQHF

abundance: -
j_gene: TRBJ2-7
v_gene: TRBV27
len: 18
d_gene: TRBD1
CDR3nt: TGTGCCAGCAGGACCGGGACAGGGACAGGCTGGAACTCCTACGAGCAGTACTTC
CDR3aa: CASRTGTGTGWNSYEQYF

abundance: -
j_gene: TRBJ2-2
v_gene: TRBV4-1
len: 17
d_gene: TRBD1
CDR3nt: TGCGCCAGCAGCCAAGAACCTCAGACAGGGTTAGGCGGGGAGCTGTTTTTT
CDR3aa: CASSQEPQTGLGGELFF